The entry that follows covers one TCR beta chain sequence. V lost 5 bases to trimming and J lost 6 bases, with 21 bases between them. The CDR3 covers 16 residues. Germline loops: CDR1 PRHDT, CDR2 FYEKMQ (reference sequence). This specimen comes from a study of graft-versus-host responses after intestinal transplantation. Assay: immunoSEQ multiplex PCR; the TCRdb copy retains only in-frame clones and omits some. The sample contains nearly 20,000 clones, about 89% of which appear only once. Sample: PBMCs, taken less than 240 days after intestinal transplant. This clonotype was obtained from a human patient who received an intestinal transplant, so some T cells may come from the graft donor. The chain recombines TRBV13 with TRBJ2-3; tentatively, D is TRBD1 or TRBD2 (6 bases each). The CDR3 region has the DNA TGTGCCAGCAGCCCCACCGGGGGCAGGGCAGGGGATACGCAGTATTTT. Amino acids: CASSPTGGRAGDTQYF.